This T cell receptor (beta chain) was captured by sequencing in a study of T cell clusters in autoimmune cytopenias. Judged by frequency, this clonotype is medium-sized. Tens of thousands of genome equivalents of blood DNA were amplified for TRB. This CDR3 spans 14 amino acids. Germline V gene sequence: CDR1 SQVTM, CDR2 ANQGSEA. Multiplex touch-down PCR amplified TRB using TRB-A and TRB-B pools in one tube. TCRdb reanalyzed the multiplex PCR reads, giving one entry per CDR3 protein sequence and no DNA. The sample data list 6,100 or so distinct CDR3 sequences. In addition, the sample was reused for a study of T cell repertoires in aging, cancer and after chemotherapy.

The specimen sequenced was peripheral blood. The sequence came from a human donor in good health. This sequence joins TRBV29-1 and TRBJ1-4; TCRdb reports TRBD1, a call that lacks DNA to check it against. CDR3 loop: CSVNSGTSNEKLFF.